The sequence of this T cell receptor (beta chain) was determined in a study of T-cell memory formation after mild COVID-19. For the study at large: For the most part, TCR clusters were specific to one donor. Whole-study results and caveats: Clonal second-wave expansions that peaked on day 37 had unconfirmed SARS-CoV-2 specificity.

The TCR alpha and TCR beta cDNA libraries, bearing sample barcodes and UMIs, were generated by 5'RACE using constant-segment primers. TCRdb reprocessed the 5' RACE reads with MiXCR, giving one entry per CDR3 protein. This sample has some 150,000 distinct CDR3 sequences, with 6% to 6.5% found just once. This clonotype was counted between two and nine times. Its specificity is unknown. The receptor comes from an adult woman who had mild COVID-19 (a few samples of this study predate the infection). Cell type and time point are not known. The sample comprised PBMCs or a T cell subset sorted from them (not recorded which).

The CDR3 sequence: CASAGHSVQPQHF. CDR3 DNA: TGTGCCAGCGCAGGGCACTCAGTTCAGCCCCAGCATTTT. The V and J genes are TRBV12-3 or TRBV12-4 and TRBJ1-5, with a possible D match to TRBD1 (5 bases). The CDR3 totals 13 residues. Trimming cost V 8 bases and J 6 bases, with 14 bases left between them.